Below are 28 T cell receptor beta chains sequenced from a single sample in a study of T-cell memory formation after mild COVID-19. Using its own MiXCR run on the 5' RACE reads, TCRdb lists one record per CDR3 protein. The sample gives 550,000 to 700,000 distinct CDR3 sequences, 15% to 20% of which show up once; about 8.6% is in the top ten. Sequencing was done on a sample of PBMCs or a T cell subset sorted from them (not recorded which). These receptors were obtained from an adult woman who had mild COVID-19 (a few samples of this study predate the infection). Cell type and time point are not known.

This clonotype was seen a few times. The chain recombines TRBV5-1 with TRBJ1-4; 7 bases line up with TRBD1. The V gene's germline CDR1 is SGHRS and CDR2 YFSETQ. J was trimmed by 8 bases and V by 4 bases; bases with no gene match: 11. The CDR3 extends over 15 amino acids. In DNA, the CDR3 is TGCGCCAGCAGCCTTCGACAGGGAGGAGGCGAAAAACTGTTTTTT. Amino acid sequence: CASSLRQGGGEKLFF.

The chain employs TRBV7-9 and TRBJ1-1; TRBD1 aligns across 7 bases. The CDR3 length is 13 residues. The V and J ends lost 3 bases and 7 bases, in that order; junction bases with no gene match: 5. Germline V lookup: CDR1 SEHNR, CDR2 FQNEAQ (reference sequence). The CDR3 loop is CASSFAGQFEAFF. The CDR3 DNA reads TGTGCCAGCAGCTTCGCGGGACAGTTTGAAGCTTTCTTT.

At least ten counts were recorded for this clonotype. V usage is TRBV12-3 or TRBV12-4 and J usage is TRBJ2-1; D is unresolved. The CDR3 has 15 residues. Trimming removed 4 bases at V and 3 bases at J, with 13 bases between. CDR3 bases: TGTGCCAGCAGTTCGGGTAGGATAGTCTACAATGAGCAGTTCTTC. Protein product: CASSSGRIVYNEQFF.

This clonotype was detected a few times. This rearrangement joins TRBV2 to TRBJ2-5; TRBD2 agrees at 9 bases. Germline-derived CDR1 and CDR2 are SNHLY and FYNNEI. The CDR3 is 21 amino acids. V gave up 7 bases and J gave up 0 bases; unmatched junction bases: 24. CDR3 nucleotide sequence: TGTGCCAGCATTACAGCTAGCGGGACCAAGGCGGGGACTTGGTACCAAGAGACCCAGTACTTC. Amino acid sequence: CASITASGTKAGTWYQETQYF.

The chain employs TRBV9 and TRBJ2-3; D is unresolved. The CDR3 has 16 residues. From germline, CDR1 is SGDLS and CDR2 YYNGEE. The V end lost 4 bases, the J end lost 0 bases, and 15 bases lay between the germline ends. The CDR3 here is CASSTPQDSSTDTQYF. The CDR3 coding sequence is TGTGCCAGCAGCACTCCACAAGACTCTAGCACAGATACGCAGTATTTT. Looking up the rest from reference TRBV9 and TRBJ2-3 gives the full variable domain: DSGVTQTPKHLITATGQRVTLRCSPRSGDLSVYWYQQSLDQGLQFLIQYYNGEERAKGNILERFSAQQFPDLHSELNLSSLELGDSALYFCASSTPQDSSTDTQYFGPGTRLTVL.

CDR3 loop: CASSQRRTMNTEAFF. The CDR3 DNA is TGTGCCAGCAGCCAACGTAGAACCATGAACACTGAAGCTTTCTTT. The chain uses TRBV3-1 and TRBJ1-1; D ambiguous. V dropped 2 bases and J dropped 0 bases, with 10 bases sitting between them. CDR3 size: 15 residues. CDR1 LGHDT and CDR2 YNNKEL come from the germline V gene (reference sequence).

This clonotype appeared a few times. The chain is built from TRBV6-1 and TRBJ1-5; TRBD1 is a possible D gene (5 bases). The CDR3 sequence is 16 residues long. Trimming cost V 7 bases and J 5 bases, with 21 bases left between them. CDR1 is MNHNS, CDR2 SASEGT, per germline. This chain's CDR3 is CASTKSEGMTYQPQHF. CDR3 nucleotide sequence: TGTGCCAGCACTAAGAGCGAGGGGATGACATATCAGCCCCAGCATTTT.

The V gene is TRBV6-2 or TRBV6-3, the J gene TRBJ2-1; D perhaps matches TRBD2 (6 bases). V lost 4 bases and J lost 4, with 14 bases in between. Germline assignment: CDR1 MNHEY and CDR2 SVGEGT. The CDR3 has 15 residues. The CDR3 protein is CASSSPTRRYNEQFF. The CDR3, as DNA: TGTGCCAGCAGTTCCCCGACTAGGAGGTACAATGAGCAGTTCTTC.

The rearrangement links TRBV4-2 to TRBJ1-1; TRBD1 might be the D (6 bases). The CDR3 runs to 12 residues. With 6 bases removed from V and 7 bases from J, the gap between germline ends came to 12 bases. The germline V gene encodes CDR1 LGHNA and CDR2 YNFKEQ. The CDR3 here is CASSSGQIEAFF. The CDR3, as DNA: TGTGCCAGCAGTTCCGGACAGATTGAAGCTTTCTTT.

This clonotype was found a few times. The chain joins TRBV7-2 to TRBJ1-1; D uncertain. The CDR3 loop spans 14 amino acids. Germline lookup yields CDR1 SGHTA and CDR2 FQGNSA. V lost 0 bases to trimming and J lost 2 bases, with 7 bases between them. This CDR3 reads CASSLATQNTEAFF. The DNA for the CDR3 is TGTGCCAGCAGCTTAGCGACCCAAAACACTGAAGCTTTCTTT.

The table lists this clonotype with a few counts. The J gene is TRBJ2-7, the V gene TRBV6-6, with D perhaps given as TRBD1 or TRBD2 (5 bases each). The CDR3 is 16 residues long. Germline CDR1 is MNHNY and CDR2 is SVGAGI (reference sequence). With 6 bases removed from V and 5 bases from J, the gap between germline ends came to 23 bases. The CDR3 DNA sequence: TGTGCCAGCAGCTCACAGGAGCAACTATCGAGGGACGAGCAGTACTTC. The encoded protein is CASSSQEQLSRDEQYF.

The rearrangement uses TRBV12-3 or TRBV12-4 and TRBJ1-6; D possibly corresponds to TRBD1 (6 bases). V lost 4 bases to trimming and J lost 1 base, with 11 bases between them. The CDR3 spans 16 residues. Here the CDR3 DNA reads TGTGCCAGCAGTTCAGGGGTTCCTTCCTATAATTCACCCCTCCACTTT. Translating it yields CASSSGVPSYNSPLHF.

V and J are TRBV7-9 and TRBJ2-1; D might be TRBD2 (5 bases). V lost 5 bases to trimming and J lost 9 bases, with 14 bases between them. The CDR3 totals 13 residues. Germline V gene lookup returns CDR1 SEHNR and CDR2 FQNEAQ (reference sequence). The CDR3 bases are TGTGCCAGCAGCACGAGGGCTAGTGCTGAGCAGTTCTTC. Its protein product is CASSTRASAEQFF. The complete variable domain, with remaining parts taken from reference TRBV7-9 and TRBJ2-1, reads DTGVSQNPRHKITKRGQNVTFRCDPISEHNRLYWYRQTLGQGPEFLTYFQNEAQLEKSRLLSDRFSAERPKGSFSTLEIQRTEQGDSAMYLCASSTRASAEQFFGPGTRLTVL.

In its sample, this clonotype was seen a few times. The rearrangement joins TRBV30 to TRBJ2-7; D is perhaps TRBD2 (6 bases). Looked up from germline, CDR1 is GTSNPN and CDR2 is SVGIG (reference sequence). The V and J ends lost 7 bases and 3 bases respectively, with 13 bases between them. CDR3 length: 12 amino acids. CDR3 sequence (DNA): TGTGCCTTAGACCGGGAGAACTACGAGCAGTACTTC. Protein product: CALDRENYEQYF.

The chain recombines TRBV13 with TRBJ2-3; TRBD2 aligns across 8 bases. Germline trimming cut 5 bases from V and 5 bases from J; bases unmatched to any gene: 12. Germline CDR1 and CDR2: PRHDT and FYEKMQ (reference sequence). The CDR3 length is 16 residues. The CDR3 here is CASSPYTGTRIDTQYF. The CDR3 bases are TGTGCCAGCAGCCCCTACACCGGGACTAGGATAGATACGCAGTATTTT.

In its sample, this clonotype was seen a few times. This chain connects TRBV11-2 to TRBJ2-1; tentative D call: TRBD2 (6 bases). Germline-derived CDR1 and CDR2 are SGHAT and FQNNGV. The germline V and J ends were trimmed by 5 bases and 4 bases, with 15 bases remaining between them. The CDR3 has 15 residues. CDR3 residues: CASSPDYAGYNEQFF. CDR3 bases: TGTGCCAGCAGCCCGGACTATGCGGGATACAATGAGCAGTTCTTC.

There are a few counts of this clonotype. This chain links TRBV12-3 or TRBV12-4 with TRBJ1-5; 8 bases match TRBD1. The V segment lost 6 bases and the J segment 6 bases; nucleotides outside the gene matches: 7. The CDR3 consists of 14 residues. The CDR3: CASRDRVDGQPQHF. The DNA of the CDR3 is TGTGCCAGCAGGGACAGGGTAGACGGTCAGCCCCAGCATTTT.

This CDR3 is CSAFDRGQETQYF. The DNA for the CDR3 is TGCAGTGCCTTCGACAGGGGCCAAGAGACCCAGTACTTC. This chain joins TRBV20-1 and TRBJ2-5; 8 positions agree with TRBD1. The V gene's germline CDR1 is DFQATT and CDR2 SNEGSKA (reference sequence). Trimming cost V 6 bases and J 1 base; bases outside gene matches: 4. The CDR3 totals 13 residues.

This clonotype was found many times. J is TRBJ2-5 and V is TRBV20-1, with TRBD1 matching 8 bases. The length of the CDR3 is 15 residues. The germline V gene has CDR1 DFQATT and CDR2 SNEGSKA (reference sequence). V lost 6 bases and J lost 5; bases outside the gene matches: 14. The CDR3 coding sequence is TGCAGTGCCAACGACAGGGGATCATTCGGGGAGACCCAGTACTTC. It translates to CSANDRGSFGETQYF.

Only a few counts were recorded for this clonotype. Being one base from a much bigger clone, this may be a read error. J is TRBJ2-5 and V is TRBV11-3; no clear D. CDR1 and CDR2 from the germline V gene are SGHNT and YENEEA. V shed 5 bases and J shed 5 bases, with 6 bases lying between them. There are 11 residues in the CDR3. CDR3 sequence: CASSRWETQYF. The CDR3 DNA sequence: TGTGCCAGCAGCCGATGGGAGACCCAGTACTTC. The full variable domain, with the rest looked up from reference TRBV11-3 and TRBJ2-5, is EAGVVQSPRYKIIEKKQPVAFWCNPISGHNTLYWYLQNLGQGPELLIRYENEEAVDDSQLPKDRFSAERLKGVDSTLKIQPAELGDSAVYLCASSRWETQYFGPGTRLLVL.

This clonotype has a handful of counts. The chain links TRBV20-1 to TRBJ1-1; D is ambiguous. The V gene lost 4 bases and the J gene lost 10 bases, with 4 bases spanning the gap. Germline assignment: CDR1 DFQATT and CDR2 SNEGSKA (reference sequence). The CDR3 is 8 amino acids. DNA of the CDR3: TGCAGTGCTATGGCAGCTTTCTTT. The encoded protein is CSAMAAFF.

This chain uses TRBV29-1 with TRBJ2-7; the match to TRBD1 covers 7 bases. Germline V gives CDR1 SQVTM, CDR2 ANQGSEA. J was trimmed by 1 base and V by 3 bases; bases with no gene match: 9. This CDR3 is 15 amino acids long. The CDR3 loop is CSVEMTGTTSYEQYF. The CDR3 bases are TGCAGCGTTGAGATGACAGGGACCACTTCCTACGAGCAGTACTTC.

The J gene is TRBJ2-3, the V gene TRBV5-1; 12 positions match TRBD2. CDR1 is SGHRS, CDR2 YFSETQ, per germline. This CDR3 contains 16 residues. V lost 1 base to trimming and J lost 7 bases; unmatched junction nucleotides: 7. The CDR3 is CASSLSTSGGVNTQYF. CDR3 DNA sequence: TGCGCCAGCAGCTTGTCGACTAGCGGGGGCGTGAATACGCAGTATTTT.

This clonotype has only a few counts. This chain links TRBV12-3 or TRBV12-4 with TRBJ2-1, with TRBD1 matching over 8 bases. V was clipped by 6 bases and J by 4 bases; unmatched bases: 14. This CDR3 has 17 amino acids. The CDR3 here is CASRPRYYGTGYNEQFF. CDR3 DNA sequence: TGTGCCAGCAGACCCCGTTACTACGGGACAGGTTACAATGAGCAGTTCTTC.

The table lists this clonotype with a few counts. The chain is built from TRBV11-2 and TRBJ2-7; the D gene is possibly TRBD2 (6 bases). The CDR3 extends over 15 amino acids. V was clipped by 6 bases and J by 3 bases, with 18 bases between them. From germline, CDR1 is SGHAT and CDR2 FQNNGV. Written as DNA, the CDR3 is TGTGCCAGCAGTTACCTGCGACGGGAGATCTACGAGCAGTACTTC. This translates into CASSYLRREIYEQYF.

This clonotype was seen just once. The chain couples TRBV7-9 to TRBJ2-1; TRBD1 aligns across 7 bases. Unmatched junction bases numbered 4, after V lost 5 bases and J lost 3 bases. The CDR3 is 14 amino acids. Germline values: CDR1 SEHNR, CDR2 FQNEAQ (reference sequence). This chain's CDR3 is CASSVGTVYNEQFF. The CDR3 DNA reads TGTGCCAGCAGCGTCGGGACAGTCTACAATGAGCAGTTCTTC.

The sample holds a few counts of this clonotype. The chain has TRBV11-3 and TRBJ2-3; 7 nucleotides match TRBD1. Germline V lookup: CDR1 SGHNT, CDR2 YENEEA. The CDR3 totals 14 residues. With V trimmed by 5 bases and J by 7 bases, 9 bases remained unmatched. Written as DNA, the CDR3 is TGTGCCAGCAGCCCCGGACAGGCCGGCTATACGCAGTATTTT. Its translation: CASSPGQAGYTQYF.

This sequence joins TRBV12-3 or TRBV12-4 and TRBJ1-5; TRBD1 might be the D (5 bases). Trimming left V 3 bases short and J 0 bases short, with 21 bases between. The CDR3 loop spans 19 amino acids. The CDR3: CASSFKYSIGDPSNQPQHF. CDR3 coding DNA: TGTGCCAGCAGTTTCAAGTATTCGATTGGGGACCCTAGCAATCAGCCCCAGCATTTT.